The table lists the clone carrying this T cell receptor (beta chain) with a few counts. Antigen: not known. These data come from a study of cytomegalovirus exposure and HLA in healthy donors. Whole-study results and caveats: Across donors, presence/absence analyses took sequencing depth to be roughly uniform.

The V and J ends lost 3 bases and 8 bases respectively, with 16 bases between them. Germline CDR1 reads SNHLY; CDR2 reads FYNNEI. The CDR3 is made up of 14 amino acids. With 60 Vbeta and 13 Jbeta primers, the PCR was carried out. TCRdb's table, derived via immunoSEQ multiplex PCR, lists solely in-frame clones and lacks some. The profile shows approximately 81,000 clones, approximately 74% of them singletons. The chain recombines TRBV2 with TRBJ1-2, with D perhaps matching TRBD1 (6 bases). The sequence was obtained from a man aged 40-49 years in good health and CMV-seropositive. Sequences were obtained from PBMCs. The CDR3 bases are TGTGCCAGCAGTGACCAACAGGGATTTGAGGGCTACACCTTC. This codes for CASSDQQGFEGYTF.